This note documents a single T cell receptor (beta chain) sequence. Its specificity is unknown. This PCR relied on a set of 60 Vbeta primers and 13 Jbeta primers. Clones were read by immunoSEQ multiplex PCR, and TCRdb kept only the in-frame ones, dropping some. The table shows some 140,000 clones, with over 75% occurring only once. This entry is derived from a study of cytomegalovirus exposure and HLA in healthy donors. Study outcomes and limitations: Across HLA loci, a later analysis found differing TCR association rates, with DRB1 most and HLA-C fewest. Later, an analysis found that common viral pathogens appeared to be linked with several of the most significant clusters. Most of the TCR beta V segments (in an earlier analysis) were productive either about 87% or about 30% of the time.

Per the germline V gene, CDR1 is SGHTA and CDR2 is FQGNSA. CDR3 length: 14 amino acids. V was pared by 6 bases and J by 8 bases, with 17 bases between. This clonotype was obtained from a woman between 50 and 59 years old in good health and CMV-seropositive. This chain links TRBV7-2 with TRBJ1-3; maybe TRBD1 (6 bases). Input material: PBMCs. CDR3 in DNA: TGTGCCAGCAGTCCAAACACAGGGACGGACACCATATATTTT. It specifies CASSPNTGTDTIYF.